This T cell receptor (beta chain) is drawn from a study of T cells after yellow fever vaccination. TCRdb called the 5' RACE reads again in MiXCR, with one record for every CDR3 protein. The table includes about 99,000 distinct CDR3 sequences, about 6% detected once. Trimming stripped 2 bases from V and 6 bases from J, with 7 bases between. Germline CDR1 is MNHEY and CDR2 is SVGEGT. The CDR3 is made up of 13 amino acids. This specimen was CD8+ T cells sorted from PBMCs, taken 10 days after the yellow fever booster vaccination. This clonotype originated in a man aged 18 to 35 who received the YFV17D yellow fever vaccine. The chain combines TRBV6-2 or TRBV6-3 with TRBJ2-2; tentative D call: TRBD1 (5 bases). DNA for the CDR3: TGTGCCAGCAGTTACATGGGGCCCGGGGAGCTGTTTTTT. Its protein is CASSYMGPGELFF.